This T cell receptor (beta chain) was recorded in a study of blood T cell repertoires in COVID-19 (dated by TCRdb to the early 2020s). Notes on the research overall: The collaborator samples originated in the United States, Italy and Spain and spanned the acute and convalescent phases of COVID-19. The material from the prospective study consisted of cDNA or gDNA derived from T cells, B-cell-depleted T cells, or PBMCs. Subjects who had been exposed to COVID-19, were actively infected with it, or had recovered from it provided the deeply sampled blood TCRbeta repertoires that made up the dataset. The repertoires were released in a freely available public database meant as a resource for research on the immune response to SARS-CoV-2. Samples came from the ongoing ImmuneRACE study (first 160 participants) plus 1,254 subjects from 6 global collaborators. The sample metadata nearly always contained a de-identified subject ID, COVID-19 status, age in years and sex. Where available, HLA class I and class II types were obtained from metadata supplied by the sample provider rather than from assay-based typing. Broad study findings and their caveats: The amount of clinical and demographic metadata varied by source and participant and was provided uncurated.

CDR1 and CDR2 are drawn from the germline V gene (reference sequence): LNHDA, SQIVND. Trimming accounts for 7 bases at V and 3 bases at J, while the number of junction bases matched to no gene is 3. The CDR3 covers 14 residues, taking in both the cysteine and the phenylalanine. Solely the CDR3 DNA is kept, with 42 bases framed from the first base. Turning to this clone: The specificity of this receptor is unknown. It has no much larger one-base neighbor in the sample; base qualities were not kept.

At one collaborating source in Seattle, patients were enrolled during active infection and were followed longitudinally through the course of disease. The collaborating institutions used their own protocols to collect whole blood in K2EDTA tubes. For TCRbeta analysis, collaborators shipped samples as frozen whole blood, isolated PBMCs, or DNA extracted from either of those sample types. TCRbeta CDR3 regions were amplified from genomic DNA using the immunoSEQ Assay, a bias-controlled multiplex PCR. In the authors' own workflow: Nucleated cell counts per sample were estimated from amplification of reference gene primers within the assay. Sequence reads were collapsed and filtered to measure the absolute abundance of every unique TCRbeta CDR3 rearrangement. For each sample, productive Simpson clonality was calculated as the square root of Simpson's diversity index across productive rearrangements. TCRdb mirrors the immuneACCESS table, restricted to in-frame sequences. Some clones are absent from its copies; in checked studies, under half trace to an unresolved V gene, and the reason for the others is unknown. That table gives V, J and clone size, and the DNA gave D and trimming. The sample table contains hundreds of thousands of clones; only one count was recorded for more than 70% of them. The ten largest clones represent 5% to 6.5% of the sample.

This TCR was recovered from a woman aged 25 to 39 with COVID-19, enrolled during active disease. Source material: peripheral blood. The chain is made from TRBV19 and TRBJ1-6; 7 junctional bases match TRBD1. The DNA sequence is as follows: TGTGCCAGTACCCGGGACAGCTATAATTCACCCCTCCACTTT. Protein translation: CASTRDSYNSPLHF.